This T cell receptor beta chain derives from a study of CD4 T cell repertoires in COVID-19. Study results and limitations: Sharing of several most expanded SARS-CoV-2-reactive clonotypes across memory subsets suggested intraclonal diversification. Some SARS-CoV-2 clonotypes, between 7 and 25%, recurred in SARS-CoV and/or HKU1 cultures.

Concerning this clone: Its antigen is unidentified.

V was shortened by 4 bases and J by 9 bases, with 19 bases between the two germline ends. The CDR3 has 14 residues. TCRdb's table, derived via immunoSEQ multiplex PCR, lists solely in-frame clones and lacks some. Among about 75,000 clones listed, about four fifths were seen once. This TCR was sampled from a human donor who had COVID-19. This specimen was CD4+ T cells from peripheral blood, taken after recovery from COVID-19. The chain recombines TRBV5-7 with TRBJ1-1, with D hard to call. TRBV5-7 is placed among ORFs of uncertain function. CDR3 in DNA: TGTGCCAGCAGCCTAACCTCCACGAACCCGAAAGCTTTCTTT. Its protein product is CASSLTSTNPKAFF.